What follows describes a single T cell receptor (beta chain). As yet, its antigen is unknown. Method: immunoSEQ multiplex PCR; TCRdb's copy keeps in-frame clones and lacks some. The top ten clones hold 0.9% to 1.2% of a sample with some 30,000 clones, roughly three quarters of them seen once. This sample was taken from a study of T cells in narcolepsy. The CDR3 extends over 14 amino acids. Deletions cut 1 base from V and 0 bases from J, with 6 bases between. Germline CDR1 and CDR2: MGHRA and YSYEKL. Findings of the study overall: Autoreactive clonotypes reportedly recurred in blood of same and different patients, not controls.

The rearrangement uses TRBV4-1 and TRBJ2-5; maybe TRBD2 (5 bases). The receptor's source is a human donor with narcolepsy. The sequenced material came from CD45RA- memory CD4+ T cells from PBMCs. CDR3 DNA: TGCGCCAGCAGCCAAGCCGGGAACCAAGAGACCCAGTACTTC. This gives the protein CASSQAGNQETQYF.